This T cell receptor beta chain was captured in a study of cytomegalovirus exposure and HLA in healthy donors. Study-wide background: Falling in the Caucasian-associated ancestry cluster were roughly 80% of approximately 410 genotyped donors.

Study-level findings and limits: A previous analysis found most TCR beta V segments productive roughly 87% or roughly 30% of the time. The authors later found most CMV-associated TCR beta chains appeared HLA-restricted.

As for this clone: Its antigen is currently unknown.

The PCR was carried out with 60 Vbeta primers and 13 Jbeta primers. This table comes from immunoSEQ multiplex PCR, and its TCRdb copy is limited to in-frame clones, with some not included. The table lists around 210,000 clones, with 1.1% in the top ten. There were likely unrecorded immune exposures, though donors were nominally healthy when sampled. This clonotype was obtained from a girl aged 2-10 years in good health and CMV-seropositive. What was sequenced was PBMCs.

The CDR3 nucleotides are TGTGCCAGCACTTTTCAGGGGAGGGGTGGCTACACCTTC. Amino acids: CASTFQGRGGYTF. This chain connects TRBV28 to TRBJ1-2, with D tentatively TRBD1 (6 bases). The V gene lost 7 bases and the J gene lost 7 bases, with 16 bases spanning the gap. Germline V gene lookup returns CDR1 MDHEN and CDR2 SYDVKM. This CDR3 is 13 amino acids long.